The 7 T cell receptor beta chains in this list originate from one sample, sequenced in a study of blood T cell repertoires in COVID-19. This table comes from immunoSEQ multiplex PCR, and its TCRdb copy is limited to in-frame clones, with some not included. The table has fewer than 200,000 clones, approximately 90% seen once; the top ten hold roughly 26%. Sequenced: peripheral blood. These receptors originate from a man aged 60-69 years with acute or convalescent COVID-19.

The V gene is TRBV7-9, the J gene TRBJ2-3; the D gene is possibly TRBD1 (6 bases). Trimming left V 4 bases short and J 2 bases short, with 10 bases between. The CDR3 totals 14 residues. CDR1 SEHNR and CDR2 FQNEAQ come from the germline V gene (reference sequence). This chain's CDR3 is CASSSWTDTDTQYF. The CDR3, as DNA: TGTGCCAGCAGCTCCTGGACAGACACAGATACGCAGTATTTT.

The rearrangement uses TRBV7-9 and TRBJ1-2; no firm D call. Per germline, CDR1 SEHNR and CDR2 FQNEAQ (reference sequence). Trimming removed 5 bases from V and 4 bases from J, with 8 bases in between. This CDR3 contains 12 residues. The CDR3 DNA is TGTGCCAGCAGCATTAGAGGCTATGGCTACACCTTC. This translates into CASSIRGYGYTF.

This chain connects TRBV6-4 to TRBJ1-5; D not certain. The V end lost 11 bases, the J end lost 0 bases, and 14 bases lay between the germline ends. The germline V gene has CDR1 MRHNA and CDR2 SNTAGT. The CDR3 extends over 14 amino acids. The CDR3 DNA reads as TGTGCCCCCGAGTGGGCAGATAGCAATCAGCCCCAGCATTTT. This encodes CAPEWADSNQPQHF.

Written as DNA, the CDR3 is TGTGCCAGTAATGGGGACAGCTACACCGGGGAGCTGTTTTTT. Translating it yields CASNGDSYTGELFF. This chain connects TRBV19 to TRBJ2-2, with 7 nucleotides matching TRBD1. V trimming: 7 bases; J trimming: 3 bases; junction bases outside the gene matches: 5. CDR3 length: 14 amino acids. Germline lookup yields CDR1 LNHDA and CDR2 SQIVND (reference sequence).

The chain recombines TRBV5-4 with TRBJ2-7; D is unclear. The CDR3 extends over 12 amino acids. The germline V and J ends were trimmed by 2 bases and 1 base, with 4 bases remaining between them. The germline CDR1 and CDR2 sequences are SGHNT and YYREEE (reference sequence). DNA of the CDR3: TGTGCCAGCAGCTTCGGGTCCTACGAGCAGTACTTC. Translation: CASSFGSYEQYF.

The chain combines TRBV7-9 with TRBJ1-4; D gene unclear. Germline-derived CDR1 and CDR2 are SEHNR and FQNEAQ (reference sequence). Trimming removed 5 bases from V and 5 bases from J, with 6 bases in between. The CDR3 spans 12 residues. The CDR3 nucleotides are TGTGCCAGCAGCCCGGGGAATGAAAAACTGTTTTTT. Encoded protein: CASSPGNEKLFF.

V gene TRBV9 combines with J gene TRBJ2-3; tentatively, D is TRBD2 (5 bases). V gave up 4 bases and J gave up 5 bases, with 20 bases separating them. CDR1 is SGDLS and CDR2 is YYNGEE in the germline V gene. This CDR3 comprises 16 residues. CDR3 residues: CASSTPHRSGEDTQYF. Written as DNA, the CDR3 is TGTGCCAGCAGCACCCCTCACAGAAGCGGCGAAGATACGCAGTATTTT.